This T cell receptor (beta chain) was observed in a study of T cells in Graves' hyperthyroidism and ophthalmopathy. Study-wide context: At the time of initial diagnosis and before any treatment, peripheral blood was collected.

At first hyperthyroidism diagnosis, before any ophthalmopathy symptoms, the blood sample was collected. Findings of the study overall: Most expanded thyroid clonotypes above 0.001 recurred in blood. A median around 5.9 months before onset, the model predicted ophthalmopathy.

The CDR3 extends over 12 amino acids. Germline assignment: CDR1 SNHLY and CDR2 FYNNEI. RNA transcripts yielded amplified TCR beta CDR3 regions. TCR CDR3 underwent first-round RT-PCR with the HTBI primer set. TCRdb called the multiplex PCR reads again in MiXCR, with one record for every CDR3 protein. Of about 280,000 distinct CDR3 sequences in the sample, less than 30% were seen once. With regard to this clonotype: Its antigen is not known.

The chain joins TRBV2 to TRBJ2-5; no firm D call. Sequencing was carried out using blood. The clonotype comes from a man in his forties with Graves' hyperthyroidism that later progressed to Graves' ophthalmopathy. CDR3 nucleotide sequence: TGTGCTCGACGAGGCCCACCAGCGACCCAGTACTTC. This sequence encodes CARRGPPATQYF.